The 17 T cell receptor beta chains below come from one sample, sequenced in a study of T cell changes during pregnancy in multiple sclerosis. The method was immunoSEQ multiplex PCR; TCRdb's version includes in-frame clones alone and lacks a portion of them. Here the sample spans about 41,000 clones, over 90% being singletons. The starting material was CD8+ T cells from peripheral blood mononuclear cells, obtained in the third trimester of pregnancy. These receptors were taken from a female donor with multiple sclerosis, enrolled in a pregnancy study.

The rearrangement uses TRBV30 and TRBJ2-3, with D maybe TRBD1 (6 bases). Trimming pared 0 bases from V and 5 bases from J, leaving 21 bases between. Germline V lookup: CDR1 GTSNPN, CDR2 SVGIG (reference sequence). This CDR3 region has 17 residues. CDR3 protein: CAWSVGSRQGIKDTQYF. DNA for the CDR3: TGTGCCTGGAGTGTAGGGTCGCGGCAGGGGATAAAAGATACGCAGTATTTT.

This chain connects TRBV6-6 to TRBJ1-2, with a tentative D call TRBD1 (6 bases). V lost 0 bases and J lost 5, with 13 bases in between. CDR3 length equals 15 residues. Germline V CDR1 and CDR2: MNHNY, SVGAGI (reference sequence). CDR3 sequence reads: CASSYSSTGIYGYTF. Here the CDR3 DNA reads TGTGCCAGCAGTTACTCGAGCACAGGGATATATGGCTACACCTTC.

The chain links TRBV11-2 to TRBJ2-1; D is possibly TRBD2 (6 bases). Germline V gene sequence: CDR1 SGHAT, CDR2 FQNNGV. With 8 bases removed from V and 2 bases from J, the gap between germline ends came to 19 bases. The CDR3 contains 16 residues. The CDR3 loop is CASSPWGGTTYNEQFF. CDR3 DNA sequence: TGTGCCAGCTCCCCCTGGGGCGGGACGACCTACAATGAGCAGTTCTTC. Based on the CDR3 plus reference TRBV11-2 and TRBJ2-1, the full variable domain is EAGVAQSPRYKIIEKRQSVAFWCNPISGHATLYWYQQILGQGPKLLIQFQNNGVVDDSQLPKDRFSAERLKGVDSTLKIQPAKLEDSAVYLCASSPWGGTTYNEQFFGPGTRLTVL.

The CDR3 reads CASSPGLAGEEYF. DNA for the CDR3: TGTGCCAGCAGCCCCGGACTAGCGGGAGAGGAGTACTTC. This sequence joins TRBV7-2 and TRBJ2-7; 13 positions agree with TRBD2. From germline, CDR1 is SGHTA and CDR2 FQGNSA. CDR3 length: 13 amino acids. J gave up 11 bases and V 5 bases, and 6 bases lay outside the gene matches.

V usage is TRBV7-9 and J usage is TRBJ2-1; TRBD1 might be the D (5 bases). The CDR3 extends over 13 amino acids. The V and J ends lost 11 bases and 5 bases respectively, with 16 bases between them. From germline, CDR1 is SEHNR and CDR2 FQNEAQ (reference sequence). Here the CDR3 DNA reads TGTGCCGCAAGCAGGGTGGCCGACAATGAGCAGTTCTTC. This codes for CAASRVADNEQFF. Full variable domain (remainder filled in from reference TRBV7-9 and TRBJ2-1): DTGVSQNPRHKITKRGQNVTFRCDPISEHNRLYWYRQTLGQGPEFLTYFQNEAQLEKSRLLSDRFSAERPKGSFSTLEIQRTEQGDSAMYLCAASRVADNEQFFGPGTRLTVL.

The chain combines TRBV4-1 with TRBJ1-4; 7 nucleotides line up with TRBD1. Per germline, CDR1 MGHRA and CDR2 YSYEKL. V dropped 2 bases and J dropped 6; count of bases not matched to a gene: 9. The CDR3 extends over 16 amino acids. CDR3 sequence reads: CASSQHLRDSYEKLFF. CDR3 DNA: TGCGCCAGCAGCCAACACCTTCGGGACAGTTATGAAAAACTGTTTTTT.

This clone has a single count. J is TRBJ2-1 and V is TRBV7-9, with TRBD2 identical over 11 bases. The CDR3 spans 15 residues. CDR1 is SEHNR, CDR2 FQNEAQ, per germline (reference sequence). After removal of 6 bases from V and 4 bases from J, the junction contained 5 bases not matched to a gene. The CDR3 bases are TGTGCCAGCAGGCCGGGACTAGCGGAATACAATGAGCAGTTCTTC. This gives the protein CASRPGLAEYNEQFF.

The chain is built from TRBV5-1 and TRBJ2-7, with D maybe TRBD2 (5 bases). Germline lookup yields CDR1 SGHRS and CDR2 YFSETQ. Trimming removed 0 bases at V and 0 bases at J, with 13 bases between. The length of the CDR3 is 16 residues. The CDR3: CASSLGLERSSYEQYF. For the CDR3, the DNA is TGCGCCAGCAGCTTGGGGCTAGAGCGGTCCTCCTACGAGCAGTACTTC.

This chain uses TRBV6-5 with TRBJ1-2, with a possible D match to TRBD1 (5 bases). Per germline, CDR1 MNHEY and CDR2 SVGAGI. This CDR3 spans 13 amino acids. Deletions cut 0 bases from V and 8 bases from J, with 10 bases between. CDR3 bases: TGTGCCAGCAGTTACTCGACAGAGGCGGGCTACACCTTC. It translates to CASSYSTEAGYTF.

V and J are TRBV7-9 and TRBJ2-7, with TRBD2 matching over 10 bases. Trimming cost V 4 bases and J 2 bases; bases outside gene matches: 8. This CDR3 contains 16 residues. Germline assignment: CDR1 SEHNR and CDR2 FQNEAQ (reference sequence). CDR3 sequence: CASSSLRTSGTYEQYF. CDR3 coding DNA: TGTGCCAGCAGCTCCTTAAGGACTAGCGGAACCTACGAGCAGTACTTC. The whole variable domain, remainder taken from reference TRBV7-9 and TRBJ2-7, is DTGVSQNPRHKITKRGQNVTFRCDPISEHNRLYWYRQTLGQGPEFLTYFQNEAQLEKSRLLSDRFSAERPKGSFSTLEIQRTEQGDSAMYLCASSSLRTSGTYEQYFGPGTRLTVT.

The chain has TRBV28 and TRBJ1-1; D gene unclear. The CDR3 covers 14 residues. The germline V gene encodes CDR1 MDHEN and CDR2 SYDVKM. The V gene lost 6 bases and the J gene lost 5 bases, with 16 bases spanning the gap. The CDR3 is CASSPTSKETEAFF. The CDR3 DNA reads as TGTGCCAGCAGCCCGACCTCGAAGGAGACTGAAGCTTTCTTT. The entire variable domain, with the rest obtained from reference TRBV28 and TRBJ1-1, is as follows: DVKVTQSSRYLVKRTGEKVFLECVQDMDHENMFWYRQDPGLGLRLIYFSYDVKMKEKGDIPEGYSVSREKKERFSLILESASTNQTSMYLCASSPTSKETEAFFGQGTRLTVV.

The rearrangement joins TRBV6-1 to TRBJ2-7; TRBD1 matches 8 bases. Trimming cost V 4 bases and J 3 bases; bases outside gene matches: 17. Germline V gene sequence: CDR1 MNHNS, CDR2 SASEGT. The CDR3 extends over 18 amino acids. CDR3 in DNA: TGTGCCAGCAGTGCCTGGACAGGGCTAGGGGTAGGTGACTACGAGCAGTACTTC. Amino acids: CASSAWTGLGVGDYEQYF.

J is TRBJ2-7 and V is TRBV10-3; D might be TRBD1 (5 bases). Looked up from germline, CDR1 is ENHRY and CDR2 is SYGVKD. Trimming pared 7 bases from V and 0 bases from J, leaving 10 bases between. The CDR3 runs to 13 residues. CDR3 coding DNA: TGTGCCATCAATGTTGACAGCTCCTACGAGCAGTACTTC. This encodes CAINVDSSYEQYF.

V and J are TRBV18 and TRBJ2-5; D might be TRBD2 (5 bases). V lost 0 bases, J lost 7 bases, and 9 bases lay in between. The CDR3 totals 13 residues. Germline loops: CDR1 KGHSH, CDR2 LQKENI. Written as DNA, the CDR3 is TGTGCCAGCTCACCACCTTCCCGGGGGACCCAGTACTTC. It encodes CASSPPSRGTQYF.

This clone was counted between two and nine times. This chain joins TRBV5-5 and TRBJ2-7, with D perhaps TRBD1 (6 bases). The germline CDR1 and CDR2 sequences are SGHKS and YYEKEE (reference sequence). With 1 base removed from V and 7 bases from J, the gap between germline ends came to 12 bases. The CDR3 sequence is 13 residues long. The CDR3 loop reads CASSLMTGTEQYF. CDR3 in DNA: TGTGCCAGCAGCTTGATGACAGGCACGGAGCAGTACTTC.

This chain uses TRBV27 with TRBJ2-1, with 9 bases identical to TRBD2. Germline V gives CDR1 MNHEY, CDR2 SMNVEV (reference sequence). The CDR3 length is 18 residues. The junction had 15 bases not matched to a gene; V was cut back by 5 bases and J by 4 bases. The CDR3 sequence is CASSSSGLASGDYNEQFF. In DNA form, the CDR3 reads TGTGCCAGCAGTAGTTCAGGTCTGGCTAGCGGGGATTACAATGAGCAGTTCTTC.

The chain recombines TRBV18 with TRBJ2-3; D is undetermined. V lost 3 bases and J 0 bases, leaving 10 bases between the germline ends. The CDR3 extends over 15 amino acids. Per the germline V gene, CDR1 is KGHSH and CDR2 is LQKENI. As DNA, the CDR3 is TGTGCCAGCTCACCTACAACATCTAGCACAGATACGCAGTATTTT. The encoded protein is CASSPTTSSTDTQYF.